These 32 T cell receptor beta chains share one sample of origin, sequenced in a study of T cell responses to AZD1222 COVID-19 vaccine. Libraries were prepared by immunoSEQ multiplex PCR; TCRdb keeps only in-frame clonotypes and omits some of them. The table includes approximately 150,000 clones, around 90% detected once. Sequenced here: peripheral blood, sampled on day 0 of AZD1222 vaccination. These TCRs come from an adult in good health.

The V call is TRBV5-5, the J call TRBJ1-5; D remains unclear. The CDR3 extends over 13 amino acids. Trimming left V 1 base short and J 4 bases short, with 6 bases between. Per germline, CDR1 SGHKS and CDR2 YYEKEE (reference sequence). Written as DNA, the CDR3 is TGTGCCAGCAGCTTGAGATGGAATCAGCCCCAGCATTTT. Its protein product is CASSLRWNQPQHF.

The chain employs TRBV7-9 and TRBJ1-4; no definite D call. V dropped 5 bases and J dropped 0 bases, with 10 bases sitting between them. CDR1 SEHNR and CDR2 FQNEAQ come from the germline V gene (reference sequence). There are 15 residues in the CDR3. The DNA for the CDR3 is TGTGCCAGCAGCCCGACTCGAGCAACTAATGAAAAACTGTTTTTT. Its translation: CASSPTRATNEKLFF. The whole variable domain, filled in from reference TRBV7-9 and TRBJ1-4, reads DTGVSQNPRHKITKRGQNVTFRCDPISEHNRLYWYRQTLGQGPEFLTYFQNEAQLEKSRLLSDRFSAERPKGSFSTLEIQRTEQGDSAMYLCASSPTRATNEKLFFGSGTQLSVL.

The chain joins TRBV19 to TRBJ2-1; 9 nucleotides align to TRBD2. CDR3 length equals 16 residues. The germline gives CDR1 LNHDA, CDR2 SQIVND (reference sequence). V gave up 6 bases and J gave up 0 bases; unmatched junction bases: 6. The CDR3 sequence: CASRRTSVSSYNEQFF. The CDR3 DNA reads TGTGCCAGTAGGAGGACTAGCGTGAGCTCCTACAATGAGCAGTTCTTC.

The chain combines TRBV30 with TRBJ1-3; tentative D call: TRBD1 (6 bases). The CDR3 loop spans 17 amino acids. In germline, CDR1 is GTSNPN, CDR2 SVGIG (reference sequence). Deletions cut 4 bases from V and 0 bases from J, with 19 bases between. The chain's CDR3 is CAWNVGHMSNSGNTIYF. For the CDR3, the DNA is TGTGCCTGGAATGTGGGACATATGTCGAACTCTGGAAACACCATATATTTT.

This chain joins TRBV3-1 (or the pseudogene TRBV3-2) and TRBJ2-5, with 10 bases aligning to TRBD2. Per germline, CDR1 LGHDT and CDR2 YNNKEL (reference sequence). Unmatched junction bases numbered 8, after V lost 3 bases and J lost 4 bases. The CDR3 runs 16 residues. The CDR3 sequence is CASSHYGTSAGETQYF. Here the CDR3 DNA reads TGTGCCAGCAGCCACTACGGGACTAGCGCCGGAGAGACCCAGTACTTC.

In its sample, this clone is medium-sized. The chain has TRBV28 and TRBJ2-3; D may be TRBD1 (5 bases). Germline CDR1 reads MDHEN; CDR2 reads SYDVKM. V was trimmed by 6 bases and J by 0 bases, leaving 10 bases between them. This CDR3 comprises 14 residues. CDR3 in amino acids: CASRRQPSTDTQYF. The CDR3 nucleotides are TGTGCCAGCAGAAGACAGCCTAGCACAGATACGCAGTATTTT.

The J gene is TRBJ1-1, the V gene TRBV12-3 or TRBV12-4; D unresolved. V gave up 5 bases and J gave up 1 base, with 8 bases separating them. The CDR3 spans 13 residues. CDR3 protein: CASSPTENTEAFF. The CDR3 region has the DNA TGTGCCAGCAGTCCCACAGAGAACACTGAAGCTTTCTTT.

Here the CDR3 reads CASSDGTDNEQFF. The CDR3 DNA reads as TGTGCCAGCAGCGACGGGACAGACAATGAGCAGTTCTTC. The gene calls are TRBV9 and TRBJ2-1, with 7 bases identical to TRBD1. CDR3 length equals 13 residues. From germline, CDR1 is SGDLS and CDR2 YYNGEE. V gave up 3 bases and J gave up 5 bases; unmatched junction bases: 2.

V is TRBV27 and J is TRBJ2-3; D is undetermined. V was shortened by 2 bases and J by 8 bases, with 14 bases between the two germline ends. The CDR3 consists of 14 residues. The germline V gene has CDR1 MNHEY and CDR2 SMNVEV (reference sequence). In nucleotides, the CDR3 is TGTGCCAGCAGTTTAAGACGTGCTAGTGGTACGCAGTATTTT. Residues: CASSLRRASGTQYF.

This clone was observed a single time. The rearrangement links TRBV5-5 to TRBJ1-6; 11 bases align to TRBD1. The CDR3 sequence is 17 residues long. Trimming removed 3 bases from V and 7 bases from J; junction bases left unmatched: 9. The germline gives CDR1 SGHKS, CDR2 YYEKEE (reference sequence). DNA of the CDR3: TGTGCCAGCAGCTCAGGGGCCTGGACAGGGGGCAATTCACCCCTCCACTTT. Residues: CASSSGAWTGGNSPLHF.

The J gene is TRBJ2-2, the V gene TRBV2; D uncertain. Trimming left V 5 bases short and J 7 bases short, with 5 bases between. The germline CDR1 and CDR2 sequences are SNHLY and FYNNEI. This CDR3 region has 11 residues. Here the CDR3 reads CASSLSGELFF. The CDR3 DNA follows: TGTGCCAGCAGTCTGAGCGGGGAGCTGTTTTTT. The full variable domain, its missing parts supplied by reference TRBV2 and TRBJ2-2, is EPEVTQTPSHQVTQMGQEVILRCVPISNHLYFYWYRQILGQKVEFLVSFYNNEISEKSEIFDDQFSVERPDGSNFTLKIRSTKLEDSAMYFCASSLSGELFFGEGSRLTVL.

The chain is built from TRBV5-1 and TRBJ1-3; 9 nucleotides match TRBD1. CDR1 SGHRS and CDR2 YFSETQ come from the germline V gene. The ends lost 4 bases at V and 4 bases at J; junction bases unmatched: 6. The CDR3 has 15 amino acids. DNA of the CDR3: TGCGCCAGCAGCCCGGGGACAGGGACCGGAAACACCATATATTTT. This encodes CASSPGTGTGNTIYF.

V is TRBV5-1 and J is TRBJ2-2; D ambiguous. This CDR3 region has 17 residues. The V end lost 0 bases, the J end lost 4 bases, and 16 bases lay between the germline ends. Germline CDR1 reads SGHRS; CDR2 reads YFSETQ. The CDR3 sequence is CASSLVSGLASTGELFF. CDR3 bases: TGCGCCAGCAGCTTGGTGAGTGGGTTGGCGAGCACCGGGGAGCTGTTTTTT.

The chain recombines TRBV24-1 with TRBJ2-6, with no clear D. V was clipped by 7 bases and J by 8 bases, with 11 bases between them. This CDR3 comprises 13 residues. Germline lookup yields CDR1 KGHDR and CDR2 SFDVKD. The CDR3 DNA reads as TGTGCCACCAGCCAGCCCGGGTCCAACGTCCTGACTTTC. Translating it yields CATSQPGSNVLTF.

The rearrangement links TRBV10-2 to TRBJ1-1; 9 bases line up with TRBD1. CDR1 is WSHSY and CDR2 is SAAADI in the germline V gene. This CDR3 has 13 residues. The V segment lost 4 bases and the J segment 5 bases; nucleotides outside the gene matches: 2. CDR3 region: CASSGDRETEAFF. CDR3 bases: TGCGCCAGCAGTGGGGACAGGGAAACTGAAGCTTTCTTT.

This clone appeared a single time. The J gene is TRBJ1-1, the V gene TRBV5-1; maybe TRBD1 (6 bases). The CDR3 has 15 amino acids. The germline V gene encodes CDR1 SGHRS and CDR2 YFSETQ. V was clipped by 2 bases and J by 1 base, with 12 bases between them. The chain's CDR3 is CASSLRPGQNTEAFF. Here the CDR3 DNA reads TGCGCCAGCAGCTTAAGACCGGGACAGAACACTGAAGCTTTCTTT.

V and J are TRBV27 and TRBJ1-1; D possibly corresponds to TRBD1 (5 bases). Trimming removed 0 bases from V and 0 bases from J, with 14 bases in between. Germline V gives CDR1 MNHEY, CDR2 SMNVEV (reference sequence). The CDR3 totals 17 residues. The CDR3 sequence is CASSLSRQFVLNTEAFF. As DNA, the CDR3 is TGTGCCAGCAGTTTATCTAGACAGTTTGTTTTGAACACTGAAGCTTTCTTT.

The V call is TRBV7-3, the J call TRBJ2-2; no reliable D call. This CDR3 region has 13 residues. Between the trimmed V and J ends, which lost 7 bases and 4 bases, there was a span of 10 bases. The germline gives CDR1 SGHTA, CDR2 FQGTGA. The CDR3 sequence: CASTPFSTGELFF. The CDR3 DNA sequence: TGTGCCAGCACCCCTTTTTCCACCGGGGAGCTGTTTTTT.

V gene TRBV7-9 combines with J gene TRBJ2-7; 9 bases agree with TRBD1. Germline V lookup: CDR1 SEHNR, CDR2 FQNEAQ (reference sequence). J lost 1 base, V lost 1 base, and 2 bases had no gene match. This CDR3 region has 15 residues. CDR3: CASSLDGTGSYEQYF. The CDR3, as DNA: TGTGCCAGCAGCTTAGACGGGACAGGGTCCTACGAGCAGTACTTC.

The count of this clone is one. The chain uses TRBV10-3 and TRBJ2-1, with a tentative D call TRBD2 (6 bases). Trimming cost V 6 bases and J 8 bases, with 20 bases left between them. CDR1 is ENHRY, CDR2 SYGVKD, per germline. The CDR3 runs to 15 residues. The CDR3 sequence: CAIRGFTGVTDEQFF. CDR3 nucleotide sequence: TGTGCCATCAGGGGCTTTACGGGAGTGACCGATGAGCAGTTCTTC.

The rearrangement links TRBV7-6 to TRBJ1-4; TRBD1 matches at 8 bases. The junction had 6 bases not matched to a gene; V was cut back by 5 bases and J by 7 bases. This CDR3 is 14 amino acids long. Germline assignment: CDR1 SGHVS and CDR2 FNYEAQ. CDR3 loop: CASSTGQGREKLFF. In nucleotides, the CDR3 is TGTGCCAGCAGCACCGGACAGGGCCGTGAAAAACTGTTTTTT.

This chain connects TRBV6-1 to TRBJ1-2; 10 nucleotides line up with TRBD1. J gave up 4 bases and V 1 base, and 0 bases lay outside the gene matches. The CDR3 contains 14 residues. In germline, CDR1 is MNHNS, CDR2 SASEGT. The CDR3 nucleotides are TGTGCCAGCAGTGAAGGGACAGGGGGCTATGGCTACACCTTC. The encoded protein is CASSEGTGGYGYTF.

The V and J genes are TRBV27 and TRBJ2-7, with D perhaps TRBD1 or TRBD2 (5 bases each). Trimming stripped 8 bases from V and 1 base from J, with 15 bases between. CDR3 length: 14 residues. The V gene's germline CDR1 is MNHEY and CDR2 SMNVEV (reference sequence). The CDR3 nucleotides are TGTGCCAGCGGTCTGACGGGACCTTCCTACGAGCAGTACTTC. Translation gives CASGLTGPSYEQYF.

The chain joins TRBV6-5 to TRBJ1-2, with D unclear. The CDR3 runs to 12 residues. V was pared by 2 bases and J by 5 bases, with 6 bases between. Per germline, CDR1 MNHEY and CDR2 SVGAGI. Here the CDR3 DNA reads TGTGCCAGCAGTTACCCAGGTTATGGCTACACCTTC. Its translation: CASSYPGYGYTF.

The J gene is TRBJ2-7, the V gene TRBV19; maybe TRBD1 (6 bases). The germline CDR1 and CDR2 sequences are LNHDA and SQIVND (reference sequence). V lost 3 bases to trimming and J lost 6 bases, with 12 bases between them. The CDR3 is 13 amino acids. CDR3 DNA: TGTGCCAGTAGTATCTCGGCAGGGGTCGAGCAGTACTTC. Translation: CASSISAGVEQYF. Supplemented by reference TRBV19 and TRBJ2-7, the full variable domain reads DGGITQSPKYLFRKEGQNVTLSCEQNLNHDAMYWYRQDPGQGLRLIYYSQIVNDFQKGDIAEGYSVSREKKESFPLTVTSAQKNPTAFYLCASSISAGVEQYFGPGTRLTVT.

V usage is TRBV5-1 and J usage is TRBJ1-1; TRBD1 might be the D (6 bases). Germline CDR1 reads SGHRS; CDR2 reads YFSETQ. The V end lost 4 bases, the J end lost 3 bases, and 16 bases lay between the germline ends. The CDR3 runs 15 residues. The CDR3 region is CASSKTGSHDTEAFF. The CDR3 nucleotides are TGCGCCAGCAGCAAAACAGGGAGCCATGACACTGAAGCTTTCTTT.

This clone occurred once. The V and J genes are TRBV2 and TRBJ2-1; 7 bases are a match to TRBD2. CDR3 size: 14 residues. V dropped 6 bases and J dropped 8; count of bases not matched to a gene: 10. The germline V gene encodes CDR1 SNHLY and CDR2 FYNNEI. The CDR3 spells CASRIERERDEQFF. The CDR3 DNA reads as TGTGCCAGCAGAATAGAGCGGGAAAGGGATGAGCAGTTCTTC. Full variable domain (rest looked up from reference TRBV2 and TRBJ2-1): EPEVTQTPSHQVTQMGQEVILRCVPISNHLYFYWYRQILGQKVEFLVSFYNNEISEKSEIFDDQFSVERPDGSNFTLKIRSTKLEDSAMYFCASRIERERDEQFFGPGTRLTVL.

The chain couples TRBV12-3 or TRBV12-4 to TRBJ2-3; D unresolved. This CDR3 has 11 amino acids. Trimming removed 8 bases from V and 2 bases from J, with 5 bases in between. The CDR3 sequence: CASGYTDTQYF. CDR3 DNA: TGTGCCAGCGGATACACAGATACGCAGTATTTT.

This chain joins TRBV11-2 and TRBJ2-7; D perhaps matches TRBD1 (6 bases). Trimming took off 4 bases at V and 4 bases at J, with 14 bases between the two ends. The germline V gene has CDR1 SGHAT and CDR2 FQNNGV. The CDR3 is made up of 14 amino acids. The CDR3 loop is CASSSGTGWYEQYF. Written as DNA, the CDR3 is TGTGCCAGCAGCTCCGGTACAGGGTGGTACGAGCAGTACTTC.

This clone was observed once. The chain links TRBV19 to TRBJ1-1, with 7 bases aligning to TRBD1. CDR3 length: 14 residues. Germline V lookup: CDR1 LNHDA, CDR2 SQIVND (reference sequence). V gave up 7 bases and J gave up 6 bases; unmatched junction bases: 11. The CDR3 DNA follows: TGTGCCAGTAAAAGAACAGGGGATTTTCCTGAAGCTTTCTTT. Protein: CASKRTGDFPEAFF.

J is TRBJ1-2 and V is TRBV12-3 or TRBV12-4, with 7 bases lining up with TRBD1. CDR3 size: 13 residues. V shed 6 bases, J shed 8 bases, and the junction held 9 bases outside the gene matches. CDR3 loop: CASSFRGSWGYTF. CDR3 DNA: TGTGCCAGCAGCTTCAGGGGGTCTTGGGGCTACACCTTC.

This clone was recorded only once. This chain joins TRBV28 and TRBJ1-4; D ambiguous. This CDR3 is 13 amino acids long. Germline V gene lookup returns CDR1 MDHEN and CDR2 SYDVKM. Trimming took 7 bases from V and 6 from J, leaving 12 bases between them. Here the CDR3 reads CASTSRGYEKLFF. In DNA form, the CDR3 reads TGTGCCAGCACTTCCCGAGGTTATGAAAAACTGTTTTTT.